Listed here are 18 T cell receptor beta chains from one sample, sequenced in a study of cytomegalovirus exposure and HLA in healthy donors. The primer mix had 60 Vbeta and 13 Jbeta primers. Produced via immunoSEQ multiplex PCR; TCRdb's table is partial and in-frame only. The sample shows over 80,000 clones, about 67% of them seen only once. The sample taken for sequencing was PBMCs. All receptors come from a woman younger than 30 in good health and CMV-seropositive.

The chain employs TRBV5-1 and TRBJ2-7, with TRBD2 identical over 7 bases. The CDR3 is 14 residues long. Germline loops: CDR1 SGHRS, CDR2 YFSETQ. The V and J ends lost 5 bases and 0 bases, in that order; junction bases with no gene match: 5. DNA of the CDR3: TGCGCCAGCAGTCCCGGGACTACCTCCTACGAGCAGTACTTC. As protein: CASSPGTTSYEQYF. Full variable domain (rest looked up from reference TRBV5-1 and TRBJ2-7): KAGVTQTPRYLIKTRGQQVTLSCSPISGHRSVSWYQQTPGQGLQFLFEYFSETQRNKGNFPGRFSGRQFSNSRSEMNVSTLELGDSALYLCASSPGTTSYEQYFGPGTRLTVT.

The chain links TRBV6-1 to TRBJ2-7; no clear D. The CDR3 runs 10 residues. CDR1 is MNHNS, CDR2 SASEGT, per germline. V lost 4 bases and J 4 bases, leaving 2 bases between the germline ends. The CDR3 spells CASSVYEQYF. The CDR3 bases are TGTGCCAGCAGTGTATACGAGCAGTACTTC.

The CDR3 coding sequence is TGTGCCAGCATGACACTCACAAATTACGAGCAGTACTTC. This sequence encodes CASMTLTNYEQYF. The rearrangement links TRBV28 to TRBJ2-7, with D unclear. The germline gives CDR1 MDHEN, CDR2 SYDVKM. The V gene lost 7 bases and the J gene lost 4 bases, with 14 bases spanning the gap. CDR3 length equals 13 residues.

The V gene is TRBV2, the J gene TRBJ2-5; 9 nucleotides agree with TRBD1. This CDR3 comprises 12 residues. Germline CDR1 and CDR2: SNHLY and FYNNEI. V was pared by 5 bases and J by 11 bases, with 6 bases of the junction left unmatched. CDR3 in amino acids: CASSWTGVEQYF. CDR3 nucleotides: TGTGCCAGCAGTTGGACAGGGGTGGAGCAGTACTTC.

The chain is built from TRBV19 and TRBJ2-7, with TRBD1 matching over 10 bases. V dropped 4 bases and J dropped 2; count of bases not matched to a gene: 5. CDR3 length: 15 residues. Germline V lookup: CDR1 LNHDA, CDR2 SQIVND (reference sequence). This chain's CDR3 is CASSTRDRGTYEQYF. The CDR3 nucleotides are TGTGCCAGTAGTACCCGGGACAGGGGAACCTACGAGCAGTACTTC. Full variable domain (remainder filled in from reference TRBV19 and TRBJ2-7): DGGITQSPKYLFRKEGQNVTLSCEQNLNHDAMYWYRQDPGQGLRLIYYSQIVNDFQKGDIAEGYSVSREKKESFPLTVTSAQKNPTAFYLCASSTRDRGTYEQYFGPGTRLTVT.

This sequence joins TRBV27 and TRBJ2-2; 12 bases fit TRBD2. Germline V gene sequence: CDR1 MNHEY, CDR2 SMNVEV (reference sequence). This CDR3 is 15 amino acids long. V gave up 7 bases and J gave up 5 bases; unmatched junction bases: 5. CDR3 amino acids: CASNGLAGTTGELFF. For the CDR3, the DNA is TGTGCCAGCAACGGACTAGCGGGAACGACCGGGGAGCTGTTTTTT.

The chain combines TRBV20-1 with TRBJ2-7; no clear D gene. V was trimmed by 3 bases and J by 3 bases, leaving 6 bases between them. The germline gives CDR1 DFQATT, CDR2 SNEGSKA (reference sequence). The CDR3 is 11 amino acids. The CDR3 DNA reads TGCAGTGCTAGCACTCTCTACGAGCAGTACTTC. Its protein is CSASTLYEQYF.

The chain uses TRBV2 and TRBJ2-1; 7 nucleotides match TRBD2. Germline V gene sequence: CDR1 SNHLY, CDR2 FYNNEI. The CDR3 runs to 15 residues. V shed 0 bases and J 1 base; nucleotides not matched to a gene: 0. DNA for the CDR3: TGTGCCAGCAGTGAAGCGGGGGGGTCCTACAATGAGCAGTTCTTC. Translation: CASSEAGGSYNEQFF.

This chain links TRBV29-1 with TRBJ1-1; no reliable D call. Germline-derived CDR1 and CDR2 are SQVTM and ANQGSEA. Between the trimmed V and J ends, which lost 5 bases and 4 bases, there was a span of 11 bases. There are 12 residues in the CDR3. CDR3 sequence reads: CSVFSEGTEAFF. DNA of the CDR3: TGCAGCGTTTTCTCAGAGGGCACTGAAGCTTTCTTT.

The rearrangement joins TRBV10-3 to TRBJ1-4; 9 positions match TRBD1. CDR3 length: 16 residues. With V trimmed by 5 bases and J by 3 bases, 7 bases remained unmatched. Germline lookup yields CDR1 ENHRY and CDR2 SYGVKD. CDR3 loop: CAISKGQGPSNEKLFF. CDR3 bases: TGTGCCATCAGTAAAGGACAGGGGCCTTCTAATGAAAAACTGTTTTTT.

This clone occurred a few times. This chain links TRBV27 with TRBJ1-6, with 11 bases that match TRBD1. The germline gives CDR1 MNHEY, CDR2 SMNVEV (reference sequence). The CDR3 is 13 residues long. The trim removed 10 bases at V and 7 bases at J, leaving 3 bases unmatched. As DNA, the CDR3 is TGTGCCACCTGGACAGGGGGCAATTCACCCCTCCACTTT. As protein: CATWTGGNSPLHF.

This clone was counted a few times. The CDR3 loop is CASSTPRLGKNEQYF. The DNA for the CDR3 is TGTGCCAGCAGCACGCCCCGACTAGGAAAAAACGAGCAGTACTTC. This chain links TRBV5-4 with TRBJ2-7, with TRBD2 as a possible D gene (6 bases). The CDR3 sequence is 15 residues long. Trimming stripped 4 bases from V and 5 bases from J, with 19 bases between. Germline CDR1 SGHNT, CDR2 YYREEE (reference sequence).

This chain joins TRBV5-6 and TRBJ2-5; TRBD1 aligns across 12 bases. This CDR3 has 15 amino acids. V lost 0 bases to trimming and J lost 11 bases; unmatched junction nucleotides: 8. The germline V gene has CDR1 SGHDT and CDR2 YYEEEE. The CDR3 DNA is TGTGCCAGCAGCTTGGGGGGGACAGGGGGCTCTGTGCAGTACTTC. Protein: CASSLGGTGGSVQYF.

V and J are TRBV27 and TRBJ2-4; a possible D gene is TRBD1 (6 bases). Germline V gene sequence: CDR1 MNHEY, CDR2 SMNVEV (reference sequence). V was trimmed by 2 bases and J by 1 base, leaving 9 bases between them. This CDR3 has 15 amino acids. The CDR3 spells CASSLQGQAKNIQYF. Written as DNA, the CDR3 is TGTGCCAGCAGTTTACAGGGGCAGGCCAAAAACATTCAGTACTTC.

The V gene is TRBV13, the J gene TRBJ2-1; 12 positions match TRBD1. J gave up 10 bases and V 5 bases, and 9 bases lay outside the gene matches. This CDR3 comprises 15 residues. Germline V gives CDR1 PRHDT, CDR2 FYEKMQ (reference sequence). The CDR3 bases are TGTGCCAGCAGCCAAAGGGACAGGGGGCGGGGGGAGCAGTTCTTC. Translated, it gives CASSQRDRGRGEQFF.

This sequence joins TRBV1 and TRBJ2-5; the D segment call TRBD1 is taken from the table without a DNA check. TRBV1 constitutes a pseudogene. CDR3 length equals 18 residues. CDR3 amino acids: CTSSQDQGRHISQETQYF. CDR3 in DNA: TGCACCAGCAGCCAAGATCAGGGTAGACATATATCCCAAGAGACCCAGTACTTC.

This clone was recorded a few times. This rearrangement joins TRBV6-1 to TRBJ2-7, with D possibly matching TRBD1 (8 bases). V lost 4 bases to trimming and J lost 7 bases, with 14 bases between them. Germline V lookup: CDR1 MNHNS, CDR2 SASEGT. The CDR3 loop spans 13 amino acids. The chain's CDR3 is CASSGRGREEQYF. CDR3 nucleotides: TGTGCCAGCAGTGGCAGGGGGCGGGAGGAGCAGTACTTC.

The rearrangement joins TRBV4-2 to TRBJ2-5, with 8 positions matching TRBD1. The DNA end lines up better with TRBJ2-7; the J call may be wrong. Germline V gene lookup returns CDR1 LGHNA and CDR2 YNFKEQ. The CDR3 is 15 amino acids. CDR3: CASSYGQGPSYEQYF. CDR3 coding DNA: TGTGCCAGCAGCTACGGACAGGGTCCCTCCTACGAGCAGTACTTC.